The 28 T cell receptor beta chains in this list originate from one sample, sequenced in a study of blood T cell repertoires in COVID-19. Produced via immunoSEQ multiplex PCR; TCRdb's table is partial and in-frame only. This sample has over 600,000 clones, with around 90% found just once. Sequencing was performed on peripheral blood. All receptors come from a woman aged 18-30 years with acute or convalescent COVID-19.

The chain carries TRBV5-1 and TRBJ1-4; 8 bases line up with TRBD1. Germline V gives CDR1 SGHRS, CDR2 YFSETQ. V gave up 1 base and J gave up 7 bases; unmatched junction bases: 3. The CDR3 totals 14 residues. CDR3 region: CASSLQGAGEKLFF. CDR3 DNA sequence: TGCGCCAGCAGCTTGCAGGGGGCGGGTGAAAAACTGTTTTTT. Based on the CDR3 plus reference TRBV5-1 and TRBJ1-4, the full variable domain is KAGVTQTPRYLIKTRGQQVTLSCSPISGHRSVSWYQQTPGQGLQFLFEYFSETQRNKGNFPGRFSGRQFSNSRSEMNVSTLELGDSALYLCASSLQGAGEKLFFGSGTQLSVL.

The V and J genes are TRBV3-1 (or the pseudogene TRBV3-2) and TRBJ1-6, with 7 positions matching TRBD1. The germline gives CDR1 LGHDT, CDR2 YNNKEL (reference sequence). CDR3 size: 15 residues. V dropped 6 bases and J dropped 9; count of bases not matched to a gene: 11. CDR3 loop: CASRPTGTVGSPLHF. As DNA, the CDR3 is TGTGCCAGCAGACCAACAGGGACAGTCGGTTCACCCCTCCACTTT.

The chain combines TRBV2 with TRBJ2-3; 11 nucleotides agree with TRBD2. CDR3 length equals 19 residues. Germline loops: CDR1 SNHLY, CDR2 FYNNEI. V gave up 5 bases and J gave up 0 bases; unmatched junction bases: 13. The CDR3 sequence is CASSFLLAGVPSSTDTQYF. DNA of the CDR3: TGTGCCAGCAGTTTCCTACTAGCGGGGGTCCCCTCTAGCACAGATACGCAGTATTTT.

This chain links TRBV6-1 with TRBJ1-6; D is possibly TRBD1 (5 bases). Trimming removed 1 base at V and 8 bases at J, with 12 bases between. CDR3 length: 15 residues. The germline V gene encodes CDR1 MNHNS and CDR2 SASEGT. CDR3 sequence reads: CASSEEGRDYSPLHF. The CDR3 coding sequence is TGTGCCAGCAGTGAAGAGGGCAGGGACTATTCACCCCTCCACTTT.

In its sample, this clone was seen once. In DNA form, the CDR3 reads TGTGCCAGCAGTTTTAACGCCGGGACAGTCAACACCGGGGAGCTGTTTTTT. Encoded protein: CASSFNAGTVNTGELFF. The chain couples TRBV6-2 or TRBV6-3 to TRBJ2-2; 7 bases line up with TRBD1. CDR3 length: 17 residues. The germline V gene has CDR1 MNHEY and CDR2 SVGEGT. Unmatched junction bases numbered 10, after V lost 4 bases and J lost 2 bases.

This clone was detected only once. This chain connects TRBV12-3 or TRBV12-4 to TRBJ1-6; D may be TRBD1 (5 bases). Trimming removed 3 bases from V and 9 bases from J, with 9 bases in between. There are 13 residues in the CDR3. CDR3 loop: CASSFDSFSPLHF. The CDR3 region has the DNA TGTGCCAGCAGTTTTGACAGTTTTTCACCCCTCCACTTT.

CDR3 nucleotide sequence: TGTGCCAGCAGAGGTCCGGACGGCAGGGCCTACGAGCAGTACTTC. Residues: CASRGPDGRAYEQYF. The V gene is TRBV6-5, the J gene TRBJ2-7, with D possibly matching TRBD1 (5 bases). Germline V gives CDR1 MNHEY, CDR2 SVGAGI. This CDR3 spans 15 amino acids. V was shortened by 6 bases and J by 2 bases, with 17 bases between the two germline ends.

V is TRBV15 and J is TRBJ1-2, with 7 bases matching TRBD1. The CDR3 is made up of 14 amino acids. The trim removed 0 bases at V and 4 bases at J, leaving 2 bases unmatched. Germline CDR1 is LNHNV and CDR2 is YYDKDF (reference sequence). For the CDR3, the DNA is TGTGCCACCAGCAGAGAGGGGACAGCCTATGGCTACACCTTC. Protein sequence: CATSREGTAYGYTF.

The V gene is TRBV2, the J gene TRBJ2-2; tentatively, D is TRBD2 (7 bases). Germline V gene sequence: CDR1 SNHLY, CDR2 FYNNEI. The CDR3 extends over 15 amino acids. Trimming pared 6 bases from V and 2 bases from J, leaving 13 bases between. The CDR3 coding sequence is TGTGCCAGCAGCCCTGCGGGGGCAAACACCGGGGAGCTGTTTTTT. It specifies CASSPAGANTGELFF.

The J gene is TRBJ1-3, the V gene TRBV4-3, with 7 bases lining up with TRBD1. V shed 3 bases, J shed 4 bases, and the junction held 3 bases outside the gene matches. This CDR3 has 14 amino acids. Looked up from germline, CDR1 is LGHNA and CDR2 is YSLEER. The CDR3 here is CASSQTGSGNTIYF. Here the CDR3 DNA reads TGCGCCAGCAGCCAGACAGGGTCCGGAAACACCATATATTTT.

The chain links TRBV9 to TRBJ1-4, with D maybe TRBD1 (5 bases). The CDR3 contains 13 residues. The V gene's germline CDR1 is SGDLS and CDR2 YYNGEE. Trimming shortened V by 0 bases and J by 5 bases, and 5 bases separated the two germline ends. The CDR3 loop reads CASSVEGNEKLFF. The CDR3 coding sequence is TGTGCCAGCAGCGTAGAGGGGAATGAAAAACTGTTTTTT.

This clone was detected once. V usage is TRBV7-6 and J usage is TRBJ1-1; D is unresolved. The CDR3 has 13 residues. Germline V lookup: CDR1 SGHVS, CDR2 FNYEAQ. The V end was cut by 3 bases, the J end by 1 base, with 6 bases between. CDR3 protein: CASSFVSNTEAFF. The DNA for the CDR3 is TGTGCCAGCAGCTTCGTTTCGAACACTGAAGCTTTCTTT.

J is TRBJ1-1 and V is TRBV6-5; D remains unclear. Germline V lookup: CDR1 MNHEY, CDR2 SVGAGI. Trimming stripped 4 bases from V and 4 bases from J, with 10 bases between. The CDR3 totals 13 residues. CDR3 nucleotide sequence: TGTGCCAGCAGTTTCTCTGCGAGCACTGAAGCTTTCTTT. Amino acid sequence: CASSFSASTEAFF.

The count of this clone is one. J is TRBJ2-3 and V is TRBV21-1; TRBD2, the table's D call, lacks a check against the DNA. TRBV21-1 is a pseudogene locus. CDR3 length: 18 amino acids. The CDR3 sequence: CASRTVLAGASCTDTQYF. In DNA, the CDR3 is TGTGCCAGCAGGACAGTACTAGCGGGGGCGTCTTGCACAGATACGCAGTATTTT.

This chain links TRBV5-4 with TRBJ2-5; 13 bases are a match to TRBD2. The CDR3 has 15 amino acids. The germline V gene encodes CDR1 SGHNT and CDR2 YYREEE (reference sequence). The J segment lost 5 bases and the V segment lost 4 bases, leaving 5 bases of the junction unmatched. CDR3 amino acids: CASSTSGGAMETQYF. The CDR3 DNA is TGTGCCAGCAGCACTAGCGGGGGGGCCATGGAGACCCAGTACTTC.

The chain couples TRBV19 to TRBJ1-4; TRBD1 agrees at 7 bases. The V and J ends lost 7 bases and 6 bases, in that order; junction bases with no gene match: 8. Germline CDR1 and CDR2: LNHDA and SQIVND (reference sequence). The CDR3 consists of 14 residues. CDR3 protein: CASTQTGRDEKLFF. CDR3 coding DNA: TGTGCCAGTACCCAGACAGGGAGAGATGAAAAACTGTTTTTT.

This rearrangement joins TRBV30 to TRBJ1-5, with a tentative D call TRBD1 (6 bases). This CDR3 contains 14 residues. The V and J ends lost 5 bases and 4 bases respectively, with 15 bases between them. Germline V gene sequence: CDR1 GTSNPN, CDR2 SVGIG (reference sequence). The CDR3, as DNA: TGTGCCTGGGGGTCCTCAACAGGGAATCAGCCCCAGCATTTT. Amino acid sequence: CAWGSSTGNQPQHF.

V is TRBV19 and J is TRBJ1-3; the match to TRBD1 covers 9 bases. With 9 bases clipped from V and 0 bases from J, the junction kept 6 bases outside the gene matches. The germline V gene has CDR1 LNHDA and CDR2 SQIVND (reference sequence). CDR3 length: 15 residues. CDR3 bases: TGTGCCAGCACCGACAGGGGGGTCTCTGGAAACACCATATATTTT. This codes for CASTDRGVSGNTIYF.

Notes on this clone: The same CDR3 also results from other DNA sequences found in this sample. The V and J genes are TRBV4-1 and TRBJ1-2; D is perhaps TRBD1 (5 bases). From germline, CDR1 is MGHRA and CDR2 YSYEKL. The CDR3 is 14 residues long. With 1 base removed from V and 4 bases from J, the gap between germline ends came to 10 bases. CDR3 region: CASSQGQGSYGYTF. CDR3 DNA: TGCGCCAGCAGCCAAGGTCAGGGCTCCTATGGCTACACCTTC.

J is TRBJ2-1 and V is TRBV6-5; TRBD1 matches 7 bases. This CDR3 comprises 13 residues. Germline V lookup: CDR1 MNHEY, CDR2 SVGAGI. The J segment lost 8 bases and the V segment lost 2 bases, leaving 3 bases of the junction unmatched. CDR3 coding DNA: TGTGCCAGCAGTTACGAGGGGGCCTATGAGCAGTTCTTC. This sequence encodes CASSYEGAYEQFF.

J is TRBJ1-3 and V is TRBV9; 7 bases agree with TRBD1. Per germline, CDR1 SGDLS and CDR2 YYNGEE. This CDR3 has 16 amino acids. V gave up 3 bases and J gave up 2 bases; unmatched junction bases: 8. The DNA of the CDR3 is TGTGCCAGCAGCGCTGACAGGGCAACGACTGGAAACACCATATATTTT. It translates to CASSADRATTGNTIYF.

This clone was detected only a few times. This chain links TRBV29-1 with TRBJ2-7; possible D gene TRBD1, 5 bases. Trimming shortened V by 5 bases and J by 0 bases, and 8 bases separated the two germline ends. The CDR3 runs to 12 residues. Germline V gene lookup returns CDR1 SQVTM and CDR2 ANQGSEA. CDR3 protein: CSVTDNSYEQYF. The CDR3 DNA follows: TGCAGCGTTACGGACAACTCCTACGAGCAGTACTTC.

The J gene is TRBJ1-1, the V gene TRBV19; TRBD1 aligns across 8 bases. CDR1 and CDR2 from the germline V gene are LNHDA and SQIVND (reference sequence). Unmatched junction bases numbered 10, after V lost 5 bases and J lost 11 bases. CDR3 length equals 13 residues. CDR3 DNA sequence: TGTGCCAGTAGTCCCTTCGGACAGGGTGAGGCTTTCTTT. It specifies CASSPFGQGEAFF.

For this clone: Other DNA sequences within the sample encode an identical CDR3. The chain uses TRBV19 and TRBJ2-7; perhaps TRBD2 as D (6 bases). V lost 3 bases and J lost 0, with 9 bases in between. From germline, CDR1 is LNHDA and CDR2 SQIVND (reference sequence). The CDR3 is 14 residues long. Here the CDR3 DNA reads TGTGCCAGTAGTATGCGGGACGGCTCCTACGAGCAGTACTTC. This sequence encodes CASSMRDGSYEQYF.

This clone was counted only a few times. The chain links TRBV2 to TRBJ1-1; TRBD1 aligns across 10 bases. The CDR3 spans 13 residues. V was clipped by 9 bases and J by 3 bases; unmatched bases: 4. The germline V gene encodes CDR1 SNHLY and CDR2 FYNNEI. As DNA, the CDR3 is TGTGCCAGTAGAGACAGGGGGCACACTGAAGCTTTCTTT. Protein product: CASRDRGHTEAFF.

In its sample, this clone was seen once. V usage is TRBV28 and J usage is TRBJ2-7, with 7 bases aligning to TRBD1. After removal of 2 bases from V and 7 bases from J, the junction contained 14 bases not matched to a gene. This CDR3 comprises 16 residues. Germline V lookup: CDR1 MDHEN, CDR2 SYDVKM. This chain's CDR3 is CASSLHRLEGAEEQYF. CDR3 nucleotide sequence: TGTGCCAGCAGTTTACACCGTCTTGAGGGGGCGGAGGAGCAGTACTTC.

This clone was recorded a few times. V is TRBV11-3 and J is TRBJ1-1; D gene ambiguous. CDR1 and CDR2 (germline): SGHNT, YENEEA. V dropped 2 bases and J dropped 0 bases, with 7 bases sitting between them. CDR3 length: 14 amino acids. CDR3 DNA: TGTGCCAGCAGCTTATGGCCTGTGAACACTGAAGCTTTCTTT. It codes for CASSLWPVNTEAFF.

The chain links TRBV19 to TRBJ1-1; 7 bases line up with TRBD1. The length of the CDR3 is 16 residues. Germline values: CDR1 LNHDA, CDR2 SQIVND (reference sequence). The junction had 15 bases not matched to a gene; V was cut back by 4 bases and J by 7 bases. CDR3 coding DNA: TGTGCCAGTAGTACCGTACGGGTAGGGGGCCAAGATGAAGCTTTCTTT. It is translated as CASSTVRVGGQDEAFF.